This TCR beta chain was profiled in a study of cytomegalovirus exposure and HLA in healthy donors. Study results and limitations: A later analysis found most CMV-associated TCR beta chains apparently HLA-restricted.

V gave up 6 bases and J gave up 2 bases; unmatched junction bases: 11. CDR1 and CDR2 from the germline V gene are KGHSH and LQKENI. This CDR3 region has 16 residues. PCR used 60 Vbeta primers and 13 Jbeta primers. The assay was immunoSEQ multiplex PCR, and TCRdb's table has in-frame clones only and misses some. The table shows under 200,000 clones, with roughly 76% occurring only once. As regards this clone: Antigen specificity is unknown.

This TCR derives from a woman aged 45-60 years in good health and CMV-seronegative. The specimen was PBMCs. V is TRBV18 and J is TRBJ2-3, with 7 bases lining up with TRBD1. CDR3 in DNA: TGTGCCAGCTCGCTGAACCGGGACAGCTACACAGATACGCAGTATTTT. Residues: CASSLNRDSYTDTQYF.